This TCR beta chain was sequenced for a study of graft-versus-host responses after intestinal transplantation. Study observations and caveats: Recipient marrow harbored GvH clones, some of which surfaced first in ileum or blood.

The table lists this clone with a few counts. The target antigen is unknown. TCRdb keeps only in-frame clones here, not all; method: immunoSEQ multiplex PCR. The sample holds about 80,000 clones, approximately 88% seen once. Germline V gene data show CDR1 as SEHNR and CDR2 as FQNEAQ (reference sequence). The CDR3 covers 15 residues. V dropped 1 base and J dropped 8; count of bases not matched to a gene: 1. The clonotype was recovered from a human donor who received an intestinal transplant. The chain uses TRBV7-9 and TRBJ2-1, with 14 nucleotides matching TRBD2. The sample was unstimulated CD4+ T cells sorted from spleen or lymph node cells, taken before intestinal transplant. This CDR3 reads CASSLGLAGGHEQFF. The CDR3 DNA reads TGTGCCAGCAGCTTAGGACTAGCGGGGGGGCATGAGCAGTTCTTC.